Below are 15 T cell receptor beta chains sequenced from a single sample in a study of cytomegalovirus exposure and HLA in healthy donors. 13 Jbeta primers and 60 Vbeta primers were used for the PCR. Data came from immunoSEQ multiplex PCR; TCRdb stores just in-frame clones and leaves some out. Among under 200,000 clones listed, 68% were seen once. The sequenced sample consisted of PBMCs. Receptor source: a man over 45 in good health and CMV-seronegative.

A remark on this clone: An end of the junction differs from the germline gene, which may be a read error. V usage is TRBV7-7 and J usage is TRBJ1-1; TRBD1 aligns across 11 bases. Germline CDR1 SSHAT, CDR2 FNYEAQ (reference sequence). The CDR3 contains 16 residues. Here the CDR3 reads CASSLGQGGMNTEAFF. The CDR3 coding sequence is TGTGCTAGCAGCTTGGGACAGGGGGGGATGAACACTGAAGCTTTCTTT.

The chain couples TRBV5-1 to TRBJ2-7; 11 bases agree with TRBD2. CDR3 size: 15 residues. Trimming cost V 4 bases and J 3 bases; bases outside gene matches: 6. Germline CDR1 SGHRS, CDR2 YFSETQ. CDR3 in amino acids: CASSPLAGDLYEQYF. The CDR3 bases are TGCGCCAGCAGCCCACTAGCGGGGGATCTCTACGAGCAGTACTTC.

The V and J genes are TRBV2 and TRBJ1-2; 9 nucleotides agree with TRBD1. CDR1 and CDR2 (germline): SNHLY, FYNNEI. After removal of 4 bases from V and 6 bases from J, the junction contained 3 bases not matched to a gene. The CDR3 runs 13 residues. CDR3 sequence: CASSGTGDNGYTF. The DNA of the CDR3 is TGTGCCAGCAGTGGGACAGGGGATAATGGCTACACCTTC.

The chain carries TRBV6-1 and TRBJ2-7; TRBD1 is a possible D gene (5 bases). Trimming removed 3 bases from V and 4 bases from J, with 22 bases in between. The CDR3 is 17 amino acids. Per germline, CDR1 MNHNS and CDR2 SASEGT. The CDR3 region has the DNA TGTGCCAGCAGTGACCCCCCGGACAAGACCCTTCCTTACGAGCAGTACTTC. Encoded protein: CASSDPPDKTLPYEQYF.

This clone occurred a few times. The chain is built from TRBV6-5 and TRBJ1-4, with 7 nucleotides matching TRBD1. Germline V gene data show CDR1 as MNHEY and CDR2 as SVGAGI. Losses at the gene ends were 5 bases for V and 6 bases for J; bases not matched to a gene: 9. CDR3 length: 15 residues. This chain's CDR3 is CASSNQGTVDEKLFF. DNA for the CDR3: TGTGCCAGCAGTAACCAAGGGACAGTTGATGAAAAACTGTTTTTT.

V gene TRBV6-1 combines with J gene TRBJ1-1, with 7 bases lining up with TRBD1. Germline assignment: CDR1 MNHNS and CDR2 SASEGT. Losses at the gene ends were 5 bases for V and 10 bases for J; bases not matched to a gene: 10. CDR3 length equals 13 residues. The CDR3 spells CASSQQGLWGAFF. CDR3 DNA: TGTGCCAGCAGTCAACAGGGGCTGTGGGGAGCTTTCTTT.

In this sample, this clone turned up a few times. The chain uses TRBV4-3 and TRBJ2-1, with D tentatively TRBD1 (6 bases). V was trimmed by 4 bases and J by 1 base, leaving 14 bases between them. This CDR3 is 16 amino acids long. CDR1 and CDR2 (germline): LGHNA, YSLEER. The CDR3 loop is CASSRSRGLSYNEQFF. The CDR3, as DNA: TGCGCCAGCAGCCGAAGCAGGGGTTTATCCTACAATGAGCAGTTCTTC.

This clone was seen only a few times. The chain couples TRBV14 to TRBJ1-6; D ambiguous. The CDR3 is 14 residues long. V was clipped by 5 bases and J by 2 bases, with 7 bases between them. The germline V gene has CDR1 SGHDN and CDR2 FVKESK. CDR3 DNA sequence: TGTGCCAGCAGCTCCCATCCCTATAATTCACCCCTCCACTTT. Amino acid sequence: CASSSHPYNSPLHF. The full variable domain, rest sourced from reference TRBV14 and TRBJ1-6, is EAGVTQFPSHSVIEKGQTVTLRCDPISGHDNLYWYRRVMGKEIKFLLHFVKESKQDESGMPNNRFLAERTGGTYSTLKVQPAELEDSGVYFCASSSHPYNSPLHFGNGTRLTVT.

This clone has more than one count but fewer than ten. The J gene is TRBJ2-1, the V gene TRBV5-1; 8 nucleotides align to TRBD1. Germline CDR1 and CDR2: SGHRS and YFSETQ. The CDR3 consists of 15 residues. Unmatched junction bases numbered 8, after V lost 3 bases and J lost 6 bases. CDR3 in DNA: TGCGCCAGCAGCTCGGGACAGGTAGAAACCAATGAGCAGTTCTTC. Protein sequence: CASSSGQVETNEQFF.

The chain couples TRBV5-5 to TRBJ1-2, with 9 nucleotides matching TRBD1. The CDR3 covers 14 residues. The germline V gene has CDR1 SGHKS and CDR2 YYEKEE (reference sequence). V gave up 5 bases and J gave up 5 bases; unmatched junction bases: 7. In DNA, the CDR3 is TGTGCCAGCAGTCGGGACAGGGTCGCTTATGGCTACACCTTC. Amino acids: CASSRDRVAYGYTF.

The chain carries TRBV7-2 and TRBJ2-3; TRBD2 agrees at 13 bases. Trimming cost V 4 bases and J 2 bases; bases outside gene matches: 3. There are 16 residues in the CDR3. The V gene's germline CDR1 is SGHTA and CDR2 FQGNSA. CDR3 sequence (DNA): TGTGCCAGCAGCTCGACTAGCGGGGGGCCCACAGATACGCAGTATTTT. Translating it yields CASSSTSGGPTDTQYF.

The chain links TRBV7-9 to TRBJ1-5; maybe TRBD1 (5 bases). Germline V lookup: CDR1 SEHNR, CDR2 FQNEAQ (reference sequence). The V end lost 1 base, the J end lost 3 bases, and 7 bases lay between the germline ends. The CDR3 runs 14 residues. Here the CDR3 reads CASSLEGFNQPQHF. In DNA form, the CDR3 reads TGTGCCAGCAGCTTAGAGGGGTTCAATCAGCCCCAGCATTTT.

This clone came up a few times. The CDR3, as DNA: TGTGCCAGCAGTAACCAGGCGGGGAGGGCTTACGAGCAGTACTTC. Amino acid sequence: CASSNQAGRAYEQYF. The chain joins TRBV6-5 to TRBJ2-7, with 7 bases matching TRBD2. Germline lookup yields CDR1 MNHEY and CDR2 SVGAGI. The CDR3 totals 15 residues. The V gene end was trimmed by 5 bases and the J gene end by 4 bases; junction bases not matched to a gene: 11.

This sequence joins TRBV6-5 and TRBJ2-5; D uncertain. Trimming cost V 1 base and J 1 base, with 4 bases left between them. CDR1 is MNHEY and CDR2 is SVGAGI in the germline V gene. The CDR3 runs to 13 residues. CDR3 residues: CASSYWAQETQYF. The CDR3 nucleotides read TGTGCCAGCAGTTACTGGGCCCAAGAGACCCAGTACTTC.

The V call is TRBV5-1, the J call TRBJ2-1; possible D gene TRBD1, 5 bases. Trimming removed 6 bases at V and 4 bases at J, with 14 bases between. Germline CDR1 and CDR2: SGHRS and YFSETQ. This CDR3 region has 14 residues. Written as DNA, the CDR3 is TGCGCCAGCACCACAGGAGCCGAGTACAATGAGCAGTTCTTC. Protein sequence: CASTTGAEYNEQFF.